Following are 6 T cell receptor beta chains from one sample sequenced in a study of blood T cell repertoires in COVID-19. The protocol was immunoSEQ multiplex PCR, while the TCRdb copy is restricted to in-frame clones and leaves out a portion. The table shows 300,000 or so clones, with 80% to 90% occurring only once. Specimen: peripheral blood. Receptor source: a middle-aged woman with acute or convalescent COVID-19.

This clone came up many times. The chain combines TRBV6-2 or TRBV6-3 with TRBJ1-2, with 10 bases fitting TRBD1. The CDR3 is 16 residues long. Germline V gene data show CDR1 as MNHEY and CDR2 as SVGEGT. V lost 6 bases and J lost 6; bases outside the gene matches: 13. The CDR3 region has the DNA TGTGCCAGCAGCGCCCCGGCTCGGACAGGGGGTCATGGCTACACCTTC. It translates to CASSAPARTGGHGYTF.

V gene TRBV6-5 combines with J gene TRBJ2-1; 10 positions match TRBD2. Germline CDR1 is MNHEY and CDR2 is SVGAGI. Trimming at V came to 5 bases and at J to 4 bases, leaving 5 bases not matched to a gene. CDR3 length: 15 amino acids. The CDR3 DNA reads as TGTGCCAGCAGTCAGACTAGCGGGTTATACAATGAGCAGTTCTTC. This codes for CASSQTSGLYNEQFF.

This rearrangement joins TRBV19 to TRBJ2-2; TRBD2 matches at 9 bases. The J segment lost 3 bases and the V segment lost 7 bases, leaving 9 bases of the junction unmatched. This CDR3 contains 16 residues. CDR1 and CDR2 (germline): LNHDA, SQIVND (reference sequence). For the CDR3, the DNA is TGTGCCAGTACTCTTGAGCGGGGGGCCTACACCGGGGAGCTGTTTTTT. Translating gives CASTLERGAYTGELFF.

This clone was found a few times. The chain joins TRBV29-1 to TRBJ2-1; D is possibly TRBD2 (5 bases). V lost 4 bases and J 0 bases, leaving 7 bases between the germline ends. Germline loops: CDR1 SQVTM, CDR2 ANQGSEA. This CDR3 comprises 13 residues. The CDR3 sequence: CSVVRASYNEQFF. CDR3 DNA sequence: TGCAGCGTTGTGAGGGCCTCCTACAATGAGCAGTTCTTC.

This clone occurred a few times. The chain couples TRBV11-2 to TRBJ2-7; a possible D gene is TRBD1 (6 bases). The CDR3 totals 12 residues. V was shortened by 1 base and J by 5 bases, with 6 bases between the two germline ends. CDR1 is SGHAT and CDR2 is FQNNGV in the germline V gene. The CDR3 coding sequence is TGTGCCAGCAGCTTAGGGGGGCACGAGCAGTACGTC. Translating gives CASSLGGHEQYV.

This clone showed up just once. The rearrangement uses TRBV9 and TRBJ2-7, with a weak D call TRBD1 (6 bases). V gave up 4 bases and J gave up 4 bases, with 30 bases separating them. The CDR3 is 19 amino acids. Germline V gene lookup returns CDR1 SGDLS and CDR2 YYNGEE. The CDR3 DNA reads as TGTGCCAGCAGCCTCATAACTTCCGGGACACGGAGATCGAAATACGAGCAGTACGTC. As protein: CASSLITSGTRRSKYEQYV.